The T cell receptor beta chain under discussion was sequenced for a study of cytomegalovirus exposure and HLA in healthy donors. Findings and limits, study-wide: In a later analysis, a missense DCLRE1C variant was linked to TCR beta V- and J-gene trimming.

In the case of this clone: Its antigen is unknown.

The PCR had 60 Vbeta and 13 Jbeta primers. The protocol was immunoSEQ multiplex PCR, while the TCRdb copy is restricted to in-frame clones and leaves out a portion. The sample shows approximately 160,000 clones, 65% to 70% of them seen only once. Losses at the gene ends were 4 bases for V and 0 bases for J; bases not matched to a gene: 14. The length of the CDR3 is 19 residues. Germline V CDR1 and CDR2: SEHNR, FQNEAQ (reference sequence). The chain employs TRBV7-9 and TRBJ2-7, with TRBD2 matching over 11 bases. The receptor comes from a woman between 18 and 29 years old in good health and CMV-seropositive. Specimen: PBMCs. The CDR3 DNA reads TGTGCCAGCAGCTCCCCCTCGGGACTAGCGGTAGAAAGCTCCTACGAGCAGTACTTC. It encodes CASSSPSGLAVESSYEQYF.